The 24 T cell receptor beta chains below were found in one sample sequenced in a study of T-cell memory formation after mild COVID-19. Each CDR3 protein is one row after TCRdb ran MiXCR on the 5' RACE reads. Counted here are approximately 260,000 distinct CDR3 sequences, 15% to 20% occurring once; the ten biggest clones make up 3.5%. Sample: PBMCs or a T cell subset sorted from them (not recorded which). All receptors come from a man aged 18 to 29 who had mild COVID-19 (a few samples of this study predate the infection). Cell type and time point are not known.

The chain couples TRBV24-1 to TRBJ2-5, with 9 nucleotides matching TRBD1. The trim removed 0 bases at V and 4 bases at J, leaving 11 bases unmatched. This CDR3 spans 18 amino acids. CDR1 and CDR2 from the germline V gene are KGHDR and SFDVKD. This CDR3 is CATSDLGSGTGRGETQYF. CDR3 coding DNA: TGTGCCACCAGTGATTTGGGCTCCGGGACAGGGCGAGGAGAGACCCAGTACTTC.

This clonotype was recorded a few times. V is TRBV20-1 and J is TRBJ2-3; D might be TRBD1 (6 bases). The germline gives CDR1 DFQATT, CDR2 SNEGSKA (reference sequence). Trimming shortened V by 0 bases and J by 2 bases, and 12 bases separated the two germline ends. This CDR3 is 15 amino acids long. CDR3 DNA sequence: TGCAGTGCTAGAGATGCCCAGGGGTACACAGATACGCAGTATTTT. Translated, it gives CSARDAQGYTDTQYF.

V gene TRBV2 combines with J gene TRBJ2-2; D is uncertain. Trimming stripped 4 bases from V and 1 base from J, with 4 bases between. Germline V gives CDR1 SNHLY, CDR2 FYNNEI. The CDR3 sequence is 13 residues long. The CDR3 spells CASSAKNTGELFF. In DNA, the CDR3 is TGTGCCAGCAGTGCGAAGAACACCGGGGAGCTGTTTTTT.

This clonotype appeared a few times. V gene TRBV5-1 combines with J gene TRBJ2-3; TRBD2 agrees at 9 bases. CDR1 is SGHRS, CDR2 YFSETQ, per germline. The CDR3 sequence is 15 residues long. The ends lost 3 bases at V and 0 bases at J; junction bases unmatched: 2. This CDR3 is CASSSLAGSTDTQYF. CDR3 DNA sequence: TGCGCCAGCAGCTCCCTAGCGGGGAGCACAGATACGCAGTATTTT.

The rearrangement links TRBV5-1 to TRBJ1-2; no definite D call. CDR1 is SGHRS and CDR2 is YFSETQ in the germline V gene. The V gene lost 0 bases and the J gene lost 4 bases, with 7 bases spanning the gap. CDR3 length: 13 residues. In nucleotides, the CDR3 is TGCGCCAGCAGCTTGGGGGAGTCCTATGGCTACACCTTC. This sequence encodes CASSLGESYGYTF.

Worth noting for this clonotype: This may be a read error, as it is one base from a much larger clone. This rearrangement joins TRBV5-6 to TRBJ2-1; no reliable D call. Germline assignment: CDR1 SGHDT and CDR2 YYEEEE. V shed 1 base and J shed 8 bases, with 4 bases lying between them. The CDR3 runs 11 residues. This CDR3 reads CASSLMDEQFF. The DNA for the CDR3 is TGTGCCAGCAGCTTGATGGATGAGCAGTTCTTC.

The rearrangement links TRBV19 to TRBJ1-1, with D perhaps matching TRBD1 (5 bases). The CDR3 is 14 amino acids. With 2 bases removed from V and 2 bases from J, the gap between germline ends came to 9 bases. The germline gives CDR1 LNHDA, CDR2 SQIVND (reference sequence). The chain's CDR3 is CASSIRRDNTEAFF. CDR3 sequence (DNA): TGTGCCAGTAGTATACGCAGGGATAACACTGAAGCTTTCTTT. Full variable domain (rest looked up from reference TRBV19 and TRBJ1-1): DGGITQSPKYLFRKEGQNVTLSCEQNLNHDAMYWYRQDPGQGLRLIYYSQIVNDFQKGDIAEGYSVSREKKESFPLTVTSAQKNPTAFYLCASSIRRDNTEAFFGQGTRLTVV.

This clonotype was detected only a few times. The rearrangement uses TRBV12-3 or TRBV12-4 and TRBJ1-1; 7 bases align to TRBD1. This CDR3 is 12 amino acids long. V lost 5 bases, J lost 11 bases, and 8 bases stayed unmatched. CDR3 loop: CASSPQGILAFF. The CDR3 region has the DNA TGTGCCAGCAGTCCACAGGGGATACTTGCTTTCTTT.

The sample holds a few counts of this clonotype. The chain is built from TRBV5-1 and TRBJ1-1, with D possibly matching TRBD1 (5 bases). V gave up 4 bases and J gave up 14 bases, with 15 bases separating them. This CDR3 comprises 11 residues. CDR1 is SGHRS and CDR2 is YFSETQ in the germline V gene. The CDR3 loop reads CASSIQGLTFF. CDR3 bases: TGCGCCAGCAGCATCCAGGGCCTGACCTTCTTT.

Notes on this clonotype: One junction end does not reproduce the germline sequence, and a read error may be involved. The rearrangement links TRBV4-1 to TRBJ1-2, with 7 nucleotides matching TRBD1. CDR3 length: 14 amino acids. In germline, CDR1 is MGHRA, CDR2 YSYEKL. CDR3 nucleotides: TGCGCCAGCAGCCAAGACCCCGGACAGGACCCCGGAGGCTTC. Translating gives CASSQDPGQDPGGF.

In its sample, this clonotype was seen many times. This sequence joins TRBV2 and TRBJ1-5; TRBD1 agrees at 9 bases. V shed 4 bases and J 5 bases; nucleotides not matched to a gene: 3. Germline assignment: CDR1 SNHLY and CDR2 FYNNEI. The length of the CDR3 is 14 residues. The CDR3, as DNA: TGTGCCAGCAGTGGCACAGGGGGCGATCAGCCCCAGCATTTT. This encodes CASSGTGGDQPQHF.

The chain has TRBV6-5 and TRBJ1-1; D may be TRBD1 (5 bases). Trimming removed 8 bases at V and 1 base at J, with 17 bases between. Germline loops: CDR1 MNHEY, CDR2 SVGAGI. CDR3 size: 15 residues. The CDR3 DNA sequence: TGTGCCAGCGTATCCTTCACCGGGGGGAACACTGAAGCTTTCTTT. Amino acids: CASVSFTGGNTEAFF.

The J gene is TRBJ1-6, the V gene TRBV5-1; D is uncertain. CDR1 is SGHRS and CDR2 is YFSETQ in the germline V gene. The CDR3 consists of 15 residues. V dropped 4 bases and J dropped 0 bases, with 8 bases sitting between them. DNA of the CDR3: TGCGCCAGCAGCGTAGGCAGCTCCTATAATTCACCCCTCCACTTT. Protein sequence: CASSVGSSYNSPLHF. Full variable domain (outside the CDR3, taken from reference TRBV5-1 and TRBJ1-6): KAGVTQTPRYLIKTRGQQVTLSCSPISGHRSVSWYQQTPGQGLQFLFEYFSETQRNKGNFPGRFSGRQFSNSRSEMNVSTLELGDSALYLCASSVGSSYNSPLHFGNGTRLTVT.

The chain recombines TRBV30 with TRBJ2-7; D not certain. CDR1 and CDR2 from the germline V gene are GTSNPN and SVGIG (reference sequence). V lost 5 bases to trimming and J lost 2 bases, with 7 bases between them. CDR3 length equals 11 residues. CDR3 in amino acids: CAWVLPYEQYF. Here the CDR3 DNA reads TGTGCCTGGGTTCTGCCCTACGAGCAGTACTTC.

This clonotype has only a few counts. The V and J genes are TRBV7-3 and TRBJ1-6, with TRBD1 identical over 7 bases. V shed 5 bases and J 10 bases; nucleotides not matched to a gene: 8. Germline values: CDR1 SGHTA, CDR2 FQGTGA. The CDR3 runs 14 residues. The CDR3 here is CASSVGQARSPLHF. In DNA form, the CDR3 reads TGTGCCAGCAGCGTCGGACAGGCACGATCACCCCTCCACTTT.

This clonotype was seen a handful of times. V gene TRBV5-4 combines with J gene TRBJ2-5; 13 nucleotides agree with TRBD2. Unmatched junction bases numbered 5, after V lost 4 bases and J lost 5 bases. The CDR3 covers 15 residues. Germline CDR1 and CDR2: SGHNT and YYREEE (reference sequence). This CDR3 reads CASSGGLAGSETQYF. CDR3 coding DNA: TGTGCCAGCAGCGGGGGACTAGCGGGGAGTGAGACCCAGTACTTC.

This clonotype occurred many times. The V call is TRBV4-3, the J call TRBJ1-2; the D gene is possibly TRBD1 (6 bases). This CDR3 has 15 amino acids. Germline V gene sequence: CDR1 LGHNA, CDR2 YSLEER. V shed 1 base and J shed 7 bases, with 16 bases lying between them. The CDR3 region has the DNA TGCGCCAGCAGCCAAGCTGGTGCAGGGGAGGGTGGCTACACCTTC. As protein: CASSQAGAGEGGYTF.

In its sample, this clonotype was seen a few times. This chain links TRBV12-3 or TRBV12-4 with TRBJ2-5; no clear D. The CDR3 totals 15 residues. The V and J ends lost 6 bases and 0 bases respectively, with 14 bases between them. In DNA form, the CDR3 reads TGTGCCAGCAGCCGCATCCACAGTGACCAAGAGACCCAGTACTTC. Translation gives CASSRIHSDQETQYF.

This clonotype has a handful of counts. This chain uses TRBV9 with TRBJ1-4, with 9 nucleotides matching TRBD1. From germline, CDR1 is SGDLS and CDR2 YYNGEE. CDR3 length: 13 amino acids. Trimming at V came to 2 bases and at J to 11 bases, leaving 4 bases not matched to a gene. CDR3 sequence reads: CASSVTGTGKLFF. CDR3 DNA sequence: TGTGCCAGCAGCGTCACCGGGACAGGGAAACTGTTTTTT.

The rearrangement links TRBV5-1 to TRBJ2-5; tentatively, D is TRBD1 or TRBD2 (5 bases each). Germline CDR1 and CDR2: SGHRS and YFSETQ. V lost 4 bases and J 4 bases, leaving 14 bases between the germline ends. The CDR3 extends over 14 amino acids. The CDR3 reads CASSLGVVGETQYF. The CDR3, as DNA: TGCGCCAGCAGCCTGGGGGTAGTCGGAGAGACCCAGTACTTC. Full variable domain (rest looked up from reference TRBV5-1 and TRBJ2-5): KAGVTQTPRYLIKTRGQQVTLSCSPISGHRSVSWYQQTPGQGLQFLFEYFSETQRNKGNFPGRFSGRQFSNSRSEMNVSTLELGDSALYLCASSLGVVGETQYFGPGTRLLVL.

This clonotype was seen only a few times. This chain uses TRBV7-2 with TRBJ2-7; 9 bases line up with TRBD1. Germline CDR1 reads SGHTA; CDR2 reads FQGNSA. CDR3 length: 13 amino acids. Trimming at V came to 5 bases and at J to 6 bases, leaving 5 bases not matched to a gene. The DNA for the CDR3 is TGTGCCAGCAGCCCGGGGACAGGGCGCGAGCAGTACTTC. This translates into CASSPGTGREQYF.

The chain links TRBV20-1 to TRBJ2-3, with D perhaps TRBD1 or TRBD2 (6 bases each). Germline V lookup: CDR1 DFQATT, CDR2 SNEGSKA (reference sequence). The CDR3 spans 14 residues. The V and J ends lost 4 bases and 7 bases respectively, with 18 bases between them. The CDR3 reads CSANVRGQDNTQYF. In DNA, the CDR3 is TGCAGTGCTAACGTCCGGGGGCAAGATAATACGCAGTATTTT.

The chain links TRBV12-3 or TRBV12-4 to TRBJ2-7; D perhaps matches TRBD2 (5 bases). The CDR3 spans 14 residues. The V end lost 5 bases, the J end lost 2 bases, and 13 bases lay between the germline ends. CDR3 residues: CASSRGLWTYEQYV. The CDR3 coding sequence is TGTGCCAGCAGTAGAGGGCTCTGGACCTACGAGCAGTACGTC.

The DNA for the CDR3 is TGTGCCAGCAGCACAAGCAGTATGAACACTGAAGCTTTCTTT. It yields the protein CASSTSSMNTEAFF. The chain has TRBV7-3 and TRBJ1-1; D is ambiguous. Germline V gives CDR1 SGHTA, CDR2 FQGTGA. This CDR3 has 14 amino acids. Trimming left V 5 bases short and J 0 bases short, with 10 bases between.